Each of the 17 T cell receptor beta chains below was sequenced from the same sample in a study of T cells in Graves' hyperthyroidism and ophthalmopathy. RNA transcripts gave rise to amplified TCR beta CDR3 regions. The HTBI primer set served for first-round RT-PCR of the TCR CDR3. TCRdb itself ran the multiplex PCR reads through MiXCR, one entry per CDR3 protein. The repertoire has 550,000 to 600,000 distinct CDR3 sequences, 46% of them found once; the top ten carry roughly 20%. The sequenced material came from peripheral blood or thyroid tissue (not recorded which). The receptors stem from an adult woman with Graves' disease, either hyperthyroidism or ophthalmopathy (not recorded which).

The chain has TRBV7-9 and TRBJ1-4; 7 bases match TRBD1. CDR1 is SEHNR, CDR2 FQNEAQ, per germline (reference sequence). V trimming: 5 bases; J trimming: 8 bases; junction bases outside the gene matches: 8. This CDR3 spans 14 amino acids. The CDR3 is CASSPTGPLEKLFF. CDR3 coding DNA: TGTGCCAGCAGCCCGACAGGGCCTTTGGAAAAACTGTTTTTT.

Of note for this clonotype: This sequence may be a read error, since a much larger clone differs from it by one base. The chain has TRBV11-2 and TRBJ2-5; 8 positions match TRBD2. Germline CDR1 reads SGHAT; CDR2 reads FQNNGV. With V trimmed by 5 bases and J by 1 base, 3 bases remained unmatched. The CDR3 has 14 residues. The CDR3 protein is CASSKSGGQETQYF. In DNA, the CDR3 is TGTGCCAGCAGCAAAAGCGGGGGCCAAGAGACCCAGTACTTC.

The genes are TRBV12-3 or TRBV12-4 and TRBJ1-3, with D unclear. V shed 7 bases and J shed 7 bases, with 17 bases lying between them. The CDR3 totals 14 residues. The chain's CDR3 is CASTSWSVANTIYF. CDR3 nucleotide sequence: TGTGCCAGCACCTCCTGGAGCGTCGCGAACACCATATATTTT.

Many counts were recorded for this clonotype. The chain uses TRBV7-3 and TRBJ1-1, with D possibly TRBD1 on 5 matching bases. CDR1 is SGHTA and CDR2 is FQGTGA in the germline V gene. V gave up 5 bases and J gave up 0 bases, with 7 bases separating them. The CDR3 totals 13 residues. The CDR3 reads CASSKQVNTEAFF. The CDR3 nucleotides are TGTGCCAGCAGCAAACAGGTGAACACTGAAGCTTTCTTT. Based on the CDR3 plus reference TRBV7-3 and TRBJ1-1, the full variable domain is GAGVSQTPSNKVTEKGKYVELRCDPISGHTALYWYRQSLGQGPEFLIYFQGTGAADDSGLPNDRFFAVRPEGSVSTLKIQRTERGDSAVYLCASSKQVNTEAFFGQGTRLTVV.

This clonotype occurred once. This likely comes from a read error, as the CDR3 has no conserved phenylalanine or tryptophan at its end. Because the CDR3's place on the DNA is in doubt, the DNA is left out and the CDR3 is given as listed by TCRdb. The gene calls are TRBV2 and TRBJ1-6; whether TRBD1, the table's D call, matches the DNA was not checked. Germline CDR1 reads SNHLY; CDR2 reads FYNNEI. The CDR3 comprises 10 residues, both ends counted. CDR3 amino acids: CASSVGQSSS.

Many counts were recorded for this clonotype. In DNA, the CDR3 is TGTGCCAGCGCAGGGACAGTCGCGGGTGGAAACACCATATATTTT. It encodes CASAGTVAGGNTIYF. V usage is TRBV2 and J usage is TRBJ1-3, with TRBD1 matching 7 bases. The trim removed 8 bases at V and 3 bases at J, leaving 10 bases unmatched. This CDR3 has 15 amino acids. The V gene's germline CDR1 is SNHLY and CDR2 FYNNEI.

The table lists this clonotype with many counts. The rearrangement links TRBV4-1 to TRBJ2-7, with D unclear. This CDR3 is built from 14 residues. V was trimmed by 0 bases and J by 3 bases, leaving 9 bases between them. From germline, CDR1 is MGHRA and CDR2 YSYEKL. CDR3 loop: CASSQESEDYEQYF. The CDR3 nucleotides read TGCGCCAGCAGCCAAGAATCTGAGGACTACGAGCAGTACTTC.

The chain uses TRBV29-1 and TRBJ1-5; 10 nucleotides agree with TRBD1. This CDR3 region has 13 residues. Trimming removed 7 bases from V and 2 bases from J; junction bases left unmatched: 2. Germline CDR1 is SQVTM and CDR2 is ANQGSEA. DNA for the CDR3: TGCAGCGCCGGGACAGGGGGCAATCAGCCCCAGCATTTT. It translates to CSAGTGGNQPQHF.

This chain connects TRBV10-3 to TRBJ2-7; D is possibly TRBD1 (6 bases). The CDR3 loop spans 12 amino acids. The V and J ends lost 2 bases and 5 bases respectively, with 7 bases between them. The germline V gene encodes CDR1 ENHRY and CDR2 SYGVKD. The CDR3 reads CAISEEGDEQYF. The CDR3 DNA is TGTGCCATCAGTGAGGAGGGGGACGAGCAGTACTTC.

This rearrangement joins TRBV2 to TRBJ2-5; D might be TRBD1 (6 bases). The germline V gene has CDR1 SNHLY and CDR2 FYNNEI. The V end was cut by 10 bases, the J end by 11 bases, with 23 bases between. The CDR3 runs to 13 residues. The DNA for the CDR3 is TGTGCCACCGGGACACAAATCACAGATACGCAGTACTTC. Translated: CATGTQITDTQYF.

This clonotype has only one observation. V is TRBV7-9 and J is TRBJ1-1; a possible D gene is TRBD1 (6 bases). CDR1 is SEHNR and CDR2 is FQNEAQ in the germline V gene (reference sequence). V gave up 5 bases and J gave up 5 bases, with 15 bases separating them. This CDR3 is built from 14 residues. The DNA for the CDR3 is TGTGCCAGCAGCCGCCGGGACACTGGGACTGAAGCTTTCTTT. Translation: CASSRRDTGTEAFF.

The chain employs TRBV15 and TRBJ2-5; the D gene is possibly TRBD2 (5 bases). The germline V and J ends were trimmed by 5 bases and 7 bases, with 23 bases remaining between them. The CDR3 is made up of 16 amino acids. Germline values: CDR1 LNHNV, CDR2 YYDKDF (reference sequence). The CDR3 sequence is CATSEAPGGFSGTQYF. The CDR3 nucleotides read TGTGCCACCAGCGAAGCACCAGGAGGCTTCTCGGGGACCCAGTACTTC.

This chain connects TRBV19 to TRBJ1-1, with no clear D. CDR1 is LNHDA, CDR2 SQIVND, per germline (reference sequence). V lost 0 bases and J 6 bases, leaving 11 bases between the germline ends. CDR3 length: 14 amino acids. The CDR3 loop reads CASSIDTVKAEAFF. The DNA of the CDR3 is TGTGCCAGTAGTATAGACACAGTGAAAGCTGAAGCTTTCTTT.

This clonotype was counted at least ten times. This chain joins TRBV5-8 and TRBJ1-2; no definite D call. The CDR3 has 12 amino acids. Trimming shortened V by 4 bases and J by 4 bases, and 8 bases separated the two germline ends. Per the germline V gene, CDR1 is SGHTS and CDR2 is YDEGEE. The CDR3 loop is CASSLNFYGYTF. The CDR3 region has the DNA TGTGCCAGCAGCCTAAACTTCTATGGCTACACCTTC.

The chain combines TRBV11-1 with TRBJ2-7; D not resolved. The J call is uncertain, as TRBJ2-5 better fits the DNA end. CDR3 length: 14 residues. Germline V gene lookup returns CDR1 SGHAT and CDR2 FQDESV (reference sequence). The DNA of the CDR3 is TGTGCCAGCAGTGCACAGAGCTACCAAGAGACCCAGTACTTC. Its translation is CASSAQSYQETQYF.

In this sample, this clonotype turned up many times. The chain uses TRBV2 and TRBJ2-7, with 8 bases lining up with TRBD2. The germline V gene has CDR1 SNHLY and CDR2 FYNNEI. CDR3 length equals 21 residues. The J segment lost 4 bases and the V segment lost 6 bases, leaving 29 bases of the junction unmatched. This chain's CDR3 is CASSVRGGFGEAGGWGYEQYF. The CDR3 DNA sequence: TGTGCCAGCAGCGTTCGCGGGGGTTTCGGGGAGGCGGGAGGTTGGGGTTACGAGCAGTACTTC.

This clonotype was seen at least ten times. This rearrangement joins TRBV12-3 or TRBV12-4 to TRBJ2-7; 7 bases map to TRBD2. The CDR3 has 15 amino acids. V lost 3 bases to trimming and J lost 5 bases; unmatched junction nucleotides: 10. This CDR3 is CASSFQAGVFDEQYF. In DNA, the CDR3 is TGTGCCAGCAGTTTTCAGGCGGGAGTCTTCGACGAGCAGTACTTC.